Shown below are 14 T cell receptor beta chains from a single sample sequenced in a study of cytomegalovirus exposure and HLA in healthy donors. The PCR contained 60 Vbeta and 13 Jbeta primers. Sequenced by immunoSEQ multiplex PCR; TCRdb stores in-frame clones only, minus some. The sample has 150,000 to 200,000 clones, about 88% seen once. What was sequenced was PBMCs. The receptor source for this set is a girl under two years old in good health and CMV-seronegative.

This chain uses TRBV10-3 with TRBJ2-3; TRBD1 matches at 9 bases. Germline CDR1 and CDR2: ENHRY and SYGVKD. Trimming at V came to 2 bases and at J to 2 bases, leaving 5 bases not matched to a gene. The CDR3 has 16 residues. CDR3 protein: CAISEPDRGVTDTQYF. DNA of the CDR3: TGTGCCATCAGTGAGCCCGACAGGGGGGTCACAGATACGCAGTATTTT.

The chain employs TRBV9 and TRBJ2-1, with a weak D call TRBD1 (5 bases). V lost 0 bases and J lost 8, with 15 bases in between. The CDR3 covers 15 residues. Looked up from germline, CDR1 is SGDLS and CDR2 is YYNGEE. The CDR3 is CASSVGPWGRDEQFF. The DNA of the CDR3 is TGTGCCAGCAGCGTAGGGCCATGGGGCCGGGATGAGCAGTTCTTC.

The V gene is TRBV11-2, the J gene TRBJ2-7; 9 nucleotides agree with TRBD1. J gave up 3 bases and V 5 bases, and 5 bases lay outside the gene matches. Germline V CDR1 and CDR2: SGHAT, FQNNGV. The length of the CDR3 is 14 residues. Written as DNA, the CDR3 is TGTGCCAGCAGCACCAACAGGGGGCACTACGAGCAGTACTTC. The encoded protein is CASSTNRGHYEQYF.

This rearrangement joins TRBV7-6 to TRBJ2-7; 7 positions agree with TRBD2. The trim removed 0 bases at V and 8 bases at J, leaving 7 bases unmatched. CDR1 SGHVS and CDR2 FNYEAQ come from the germline V gene. This CDR3 has 14 amino acids. CDR3 sequence: CASSLALSGGKQYF. The CDR3 coding sequence is TGTGCCAGCAGCTTAGCTTTATCCGGGGGGAAGCAGTACTTC.

The genes are TRBV27 and TRBJ2-5; 8 nucleotides agree with TRBD1. The DNA end is more similar to TRBJ2-7, so the J call may be wrong. This CDR3 contains 13 residues. Germline loops: CDR1 MNHEY, CDR2 SMNVEV (reference sequence). As DNA, the CDR3 is TGTGCCAGCAGCTACAGGGGGAGAAACGAGCAGTACTTC. It specifies CASSYRGRNEQYF.

The chain combines TRBV10-3 with TRBJ2-3, with TRBD1 as a possible D gene (6 bases). Germline V gene sequence: CDR1 ENHRY, CDR2 SYGVKD. The CDR3 runs to 15 residues. Trimming left V 0 bases short and J 1 base short, with 8 bases between. The CDR3 DNA reads as TGTGCCATCAGTGAGTCTGGGACATGCACAGATACGCAGTATTTT. It codes for CAISESGTCTDTQYF.

This clone was counted a few times. The rearrangement links TRBV9 to TRBJ2-5; a possible D gene is TRBD2 (5 bases). V gave up 8 bases and J gave up 5 bases, with 13 bases separating them. Germline lookup yields CDR1 SGDLS and CDR2 YYNGEE. The CDR3 sequence is 12 residues long. The CDR3: CASGGGWETQYF. Here the CDR3 DNA reads TGTGCCAGTGGCGGAGGATGGGAGACCCAGTACTTC.

This clone has a single count. The rearrangement links TRBV4-3 to TRBJ2-1; D uncertain. CDR1 is LGHNA and CDR2 is YSLEER in the germline V gene. With 2 bases removed from V and 10 bases from J, the gap between germline ends came to 12 bases. CDR3 size: 13 residues. In nucleotides, the CDR3 is TGCGCCAGCAGCCAAATCAGATCGCGGGAGCAGTTCTTC. Amino acid sequence: CASSQIRSREQFF.

The J gene is TRBJ1-2, the V gene TRBV4-1; 8 positions agree with TRBD1. V dropped 1 base and J dropped 7; count of bases not matched to a gene: 14. Germline CDR1 is MGHRA and CDR2 is YSYEKL. CDR3 length: 17 amino acids. CDR3 region: CASSQVIAGRGHGGYTF. In DNA, the CDR3 is TGCGCCAGCAGCCAAGTTATTGCGGGCAGGGGGCACGGTGGCTACACCTTC.

The gene calls are TRBV27 and TRBJ2-1; 10 bases are a match to TRBD1. CDR1 and CDR2 from the germline V gene are MNHEY and SMNVEV (reference sequence). This CDR3 has 17 amino acids. V lost 4 bases to trimming and J lost 10 bases; unmatched junction nucleotides: 16. DNA of the CDR3: TGTGCCAGCAGTTCCCTTTCGTCCCGGGACAGGGGTTTAGAGCAGTTCTTC. Amino acid sequence: CASSSLSSRDRGLEQFF.

The rearrangement uses TRBV7-9 and TRBJ2-5; D is unresolved. Looked up from germline, CDR1 is SEHNR and CDR2 is FQNEAQ (reference sequence). The V end was cut by 3 bases, the J end by 4 bases, with 6 bases between. The CDR3 is 12 residues long. As DNA, the CDR3 is TGTGCCAGCAGCTTTTCTAGAGAGACCCAGTACTTC. Encoded protein: CASSFSRETQYF. The full variable domain, its missing parts supplied by reference TRBV7-9 and TRBJ2-5, is DTGVSQNPRHKITKRGQNVTFRCDPISEHNRLYWYRQTLGQGPEFLTYFQNEAQLEKSRLLSDRFSAERPKGSFSTLEIQRTEQGDSAMYLCASSFSRETQYFGPGTRLLVL.

V is TRBV4-2 and J is TRBJ2-1, with D maybe TRBD2 (6 bases). This CDR3 contains 20 residues. CDR1 and CDR2 from the germline V gene are LGHNA and YNFKEQ. V lost 2 bases, J lost 4 bases, and 27 bases lay in between. The CDR3 DNA reads TGTGCCAGCAGCCAATCTTTCGTACTCGGGACTCCCCGTGAATACAATGAGCAGTTCTTC. Amino acids: CASSQSFVLGTPREYNEQFF.

The chain employs TRBV2 and TRBJ1-6; TRBD1 aligns across 9 bases. This CDR3 spans 13 amino acids. The germline V gene has CDR1 SNHLY and CDR2 FYNNEI. V shed 6 bases and J 7 bases; nucleotides not matched to a gene: 1. The CDR3 region has the DNA TGTGCCAGCAGGGGGACAGGGAATTCACCCCTCCACTTT. Translating gives CASRGTGNSPLHF.

The chain carries TRBV4-2 and TRBJ2-3; TRBD2 agrees at 10 bases. The CDR3 is made up of 15 amino acids. V lost 4 bases to trimming and J lost 2 bases; unmatched junction nucleotides: 3. Germline CDR1 is LGHNA and CDR2 is YNFKEQ. CDR3 region: CASSPSGSYTDTQYF. CDR3 nucleotides: TGTGCCAGCAGCCCTAGCGGGAGCTACACAGATACGCAGTATTTT.